This T cell receptor beta chain was documented in a study of T cell repertoires in cytomegalovirus infection. Study-level background: Indications came from public TCR beta signatures; they pointed to CMV infection and to a matching HLA type.

The study's findings and limits: The ex vivo response showed dominance by HLA-C-restricted CMV-specific TCR beta clonotypes. Frequencies of public TCR beta families were cumulated, and this identified carriers of CMV plus the relevant HLA.

TCRdb redid the calling of the reads with MiXCR, one entry per CDR3 protein. The sample contains some 600,000 distinct CDR3 sequences, less than 25% of which appear only once. Per the germline V gene, CDR1 is SEHNR and CDR2 is FQNEAQ (reference sequence). The CDR3 runs 17 residues. Trimming cost V 5 bases and J 2 bases; bases outside gene matches: 14. There are many counts of this clonotype. The antigen is not known. Sequenced sample: CD8+ T cells from PBMCs. The gene calls are TRBV7-9 and TRBJ2-7; TRBD1 matches 8 bases. The TCR was taken from a human donor in good health (CMV status not recorded). Some clones in this sample may be carry-over from other donors' samples. The CDR3 reads CASSVSAGDRRPYEQYV. CDR3 in DNA: TGTGCCAGCAGCGTATCAGCCGGGGACAGGCGCCCCTACGAGCAGTACGTC.